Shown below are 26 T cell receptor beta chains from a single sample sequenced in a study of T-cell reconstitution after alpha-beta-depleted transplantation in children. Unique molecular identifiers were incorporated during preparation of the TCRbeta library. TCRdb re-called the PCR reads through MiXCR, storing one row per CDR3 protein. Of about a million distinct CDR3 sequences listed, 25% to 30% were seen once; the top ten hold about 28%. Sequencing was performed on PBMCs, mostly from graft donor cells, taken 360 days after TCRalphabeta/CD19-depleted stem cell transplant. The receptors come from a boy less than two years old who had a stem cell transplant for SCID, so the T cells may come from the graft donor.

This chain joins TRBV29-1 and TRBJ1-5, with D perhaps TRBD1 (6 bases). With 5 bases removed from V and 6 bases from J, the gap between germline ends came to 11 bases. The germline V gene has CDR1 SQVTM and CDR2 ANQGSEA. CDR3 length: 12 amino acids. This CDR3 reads CSVRTGSQPQHF. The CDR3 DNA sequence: TGCAGCGTTCGTACAGGGAGTCAGCCCCAGCATTTT.

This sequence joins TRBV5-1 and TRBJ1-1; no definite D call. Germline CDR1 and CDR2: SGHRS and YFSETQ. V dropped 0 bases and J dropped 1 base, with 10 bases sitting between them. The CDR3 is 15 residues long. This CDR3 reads CASSLATGRNTEAFF. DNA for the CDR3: TGCGCCAGCAGCTTGGCGACTGGACGGAACACTGAAGCTTTCTTT.

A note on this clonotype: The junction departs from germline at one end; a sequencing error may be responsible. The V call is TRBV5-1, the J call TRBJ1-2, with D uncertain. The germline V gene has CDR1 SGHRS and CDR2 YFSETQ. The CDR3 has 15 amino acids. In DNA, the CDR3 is TGCGCCAGCATCTTGGATCCAGCCTCTAACTATGGCTACACCTTC. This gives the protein CASILDPASNYGYTF.

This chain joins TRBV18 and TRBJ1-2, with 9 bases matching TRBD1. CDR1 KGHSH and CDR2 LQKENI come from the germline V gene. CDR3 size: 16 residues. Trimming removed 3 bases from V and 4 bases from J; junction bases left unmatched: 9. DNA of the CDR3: TGTGCCAGCTCACCTCAAGGGACAGGGATGTCCTATGGCTACACCTTC. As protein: CASSPQGTGMSYGYTF.

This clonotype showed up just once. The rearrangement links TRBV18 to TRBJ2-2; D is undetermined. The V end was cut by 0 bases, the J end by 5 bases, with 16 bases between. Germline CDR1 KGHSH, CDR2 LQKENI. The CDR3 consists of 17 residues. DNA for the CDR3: TGTGCCAGCTCACCACCGTCGATGGCTACCAGGACCGGGGAGCTGTTTTTT. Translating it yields CASSPPSMATRTGELFF.

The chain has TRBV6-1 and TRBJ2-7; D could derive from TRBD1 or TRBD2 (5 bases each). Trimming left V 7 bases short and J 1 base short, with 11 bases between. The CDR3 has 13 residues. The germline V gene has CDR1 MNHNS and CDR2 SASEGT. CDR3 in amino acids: CASTQGTSYEQYF. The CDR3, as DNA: TGTGCCAGCACTCAAGGGACGTCCTACGAGCAGTACTTC.

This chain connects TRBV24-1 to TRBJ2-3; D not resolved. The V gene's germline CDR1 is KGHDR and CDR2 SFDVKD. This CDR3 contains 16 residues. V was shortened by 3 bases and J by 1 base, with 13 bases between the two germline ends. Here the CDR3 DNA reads TGTGCCACCAGTGATCTGTCCAAAACCGGCACAGATACGCAGTATTTT. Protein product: CATSDLSKTGTDTQYF.

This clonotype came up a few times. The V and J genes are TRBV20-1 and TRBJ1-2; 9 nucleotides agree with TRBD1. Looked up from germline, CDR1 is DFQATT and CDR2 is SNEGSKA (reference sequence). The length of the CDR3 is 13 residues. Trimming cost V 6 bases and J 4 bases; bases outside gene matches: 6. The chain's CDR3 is CSAWDRESYGYTF. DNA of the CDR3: TGCAGTGCCTGGGACAGGGAAAGCTATGGCTACACCTTC.

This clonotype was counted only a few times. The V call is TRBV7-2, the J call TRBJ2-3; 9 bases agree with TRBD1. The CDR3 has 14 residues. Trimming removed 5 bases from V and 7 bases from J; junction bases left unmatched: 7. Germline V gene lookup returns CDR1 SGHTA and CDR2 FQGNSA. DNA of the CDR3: TGTGCCAGCAGCAGTCGGACAGGGGATAATACGCAGTATTTT. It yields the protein CASSSRTGDNTQYF.

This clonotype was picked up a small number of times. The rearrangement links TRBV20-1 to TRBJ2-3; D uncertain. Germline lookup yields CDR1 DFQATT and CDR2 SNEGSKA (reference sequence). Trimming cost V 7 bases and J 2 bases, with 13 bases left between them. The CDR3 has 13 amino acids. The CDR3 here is CSGEDGTTDTQYF. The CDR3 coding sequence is TGCAGTGGTGAGGACGGAACCACAGATACGCAGTATTTT.

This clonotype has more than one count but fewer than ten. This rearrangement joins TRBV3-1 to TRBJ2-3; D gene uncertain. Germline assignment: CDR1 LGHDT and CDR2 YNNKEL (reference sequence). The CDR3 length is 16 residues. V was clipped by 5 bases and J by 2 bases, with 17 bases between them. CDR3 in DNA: TGTGCCAGCAGCGCCAGGAGCATCACTATCACAGATACGCAGTATTTT. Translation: CASSARSITITDTQYF.

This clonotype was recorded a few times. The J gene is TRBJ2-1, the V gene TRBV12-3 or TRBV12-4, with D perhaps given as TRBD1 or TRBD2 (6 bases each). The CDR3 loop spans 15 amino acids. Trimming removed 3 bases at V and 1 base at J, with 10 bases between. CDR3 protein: CASSLRGHSYNEQFF. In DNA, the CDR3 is TGTGCCAGCAGTTTGCGGGGACATTCCTACAATGAGCAGTTCTTC.

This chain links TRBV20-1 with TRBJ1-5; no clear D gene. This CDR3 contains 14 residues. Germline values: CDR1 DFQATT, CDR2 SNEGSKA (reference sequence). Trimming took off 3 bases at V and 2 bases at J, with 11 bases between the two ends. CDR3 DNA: TGCAGTGCTAGCCGCGGGTTGGGCAATCAGCCCCAGCATTTT. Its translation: CSASRGLGNQPQHF.

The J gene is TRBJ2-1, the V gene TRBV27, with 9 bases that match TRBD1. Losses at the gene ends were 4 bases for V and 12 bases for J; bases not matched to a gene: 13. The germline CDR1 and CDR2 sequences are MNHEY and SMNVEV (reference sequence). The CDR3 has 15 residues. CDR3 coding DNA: TGTGCCAGCAGTTCACAGGGGGCGCCGATCTGGGGGCAGTTCTTC. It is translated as CASSSQGAPIWGQFF.

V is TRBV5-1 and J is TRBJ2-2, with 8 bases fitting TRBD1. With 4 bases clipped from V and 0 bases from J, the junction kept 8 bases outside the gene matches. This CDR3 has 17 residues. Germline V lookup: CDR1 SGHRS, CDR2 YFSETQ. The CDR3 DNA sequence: TGCGCCAGCAGCAGCCAAAGACAGGGGACGAACACCGGGGAGCTGTTTTTT. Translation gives CASSSQRQGTNTGELFF.

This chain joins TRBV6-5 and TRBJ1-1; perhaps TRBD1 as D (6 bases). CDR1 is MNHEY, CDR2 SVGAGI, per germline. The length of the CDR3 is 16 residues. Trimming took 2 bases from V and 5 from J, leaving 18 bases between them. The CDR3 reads CASSYERQVGKTEAFF. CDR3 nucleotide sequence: TGTGCCAGCAGTTACGAGAGACAGGTAGGAAAGACTGAAGCTTTCTTT.

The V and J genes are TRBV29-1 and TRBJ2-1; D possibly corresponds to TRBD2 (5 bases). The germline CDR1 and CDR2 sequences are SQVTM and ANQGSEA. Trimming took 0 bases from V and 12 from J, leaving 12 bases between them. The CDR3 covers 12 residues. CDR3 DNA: TGCAGCGTTGAAGACACGGGGTCCAGGCAGTTCTTC. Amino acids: CSVEDTGSRQFF.

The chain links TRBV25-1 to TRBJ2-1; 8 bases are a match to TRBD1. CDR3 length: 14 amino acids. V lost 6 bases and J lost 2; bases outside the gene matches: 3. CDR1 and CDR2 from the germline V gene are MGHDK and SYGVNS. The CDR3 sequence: CASRGTGAYNEQFF. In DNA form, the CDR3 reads TGTGCCAGCAGAGGGACAGGAGCCTACAATGAGCAGTTCTTC.

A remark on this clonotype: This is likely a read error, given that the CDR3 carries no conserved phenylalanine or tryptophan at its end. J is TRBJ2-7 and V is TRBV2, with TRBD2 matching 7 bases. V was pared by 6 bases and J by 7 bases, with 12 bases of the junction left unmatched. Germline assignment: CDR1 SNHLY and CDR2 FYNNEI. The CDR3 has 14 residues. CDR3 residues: CASSKLTSTWEQYL. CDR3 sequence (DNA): TGTGCCAGCAGCAAACTGACTAGCACCTGGGAGCAGTACTTA.

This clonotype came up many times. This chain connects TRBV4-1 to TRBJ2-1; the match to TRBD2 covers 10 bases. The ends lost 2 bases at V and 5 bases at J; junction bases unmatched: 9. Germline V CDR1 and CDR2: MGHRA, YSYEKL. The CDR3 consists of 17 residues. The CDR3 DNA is TGCGCCAGCAGCCAAAGAATCGTGAGCGGGGGGGACAATGAGCAGTTCTTC. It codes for CASSQRIVSGGDNEQFF.

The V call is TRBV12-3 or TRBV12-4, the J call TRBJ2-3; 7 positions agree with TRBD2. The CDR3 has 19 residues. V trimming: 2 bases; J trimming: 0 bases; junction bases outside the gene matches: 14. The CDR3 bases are TGTGCCAGCAGTTTAAAGATCTGGGAGGGGACGGAAAGCACAGATACGCAGTATTTT. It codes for CASSLKIWEGTESTDTQYF.

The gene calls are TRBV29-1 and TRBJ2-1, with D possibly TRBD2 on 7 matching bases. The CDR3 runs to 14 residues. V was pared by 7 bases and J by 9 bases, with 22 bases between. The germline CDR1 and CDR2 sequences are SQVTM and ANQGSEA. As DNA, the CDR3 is TGCAGCGCGACGTCGGGGGGCCCAGCCGGTGAGCAGTTCTTC. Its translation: CSATSGGPAGEQFF.

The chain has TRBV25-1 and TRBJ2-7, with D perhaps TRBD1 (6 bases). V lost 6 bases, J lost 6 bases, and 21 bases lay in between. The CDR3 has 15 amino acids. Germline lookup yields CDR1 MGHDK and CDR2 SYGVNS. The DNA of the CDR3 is TGTGCCAGCAGCGATACCAGGGGAATTGAGGTCGAGCAGTACTTC. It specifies CASSDTRGIEVEQYF.

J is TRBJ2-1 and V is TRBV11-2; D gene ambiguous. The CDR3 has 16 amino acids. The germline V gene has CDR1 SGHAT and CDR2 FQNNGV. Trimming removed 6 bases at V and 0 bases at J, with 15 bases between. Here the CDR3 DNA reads TGTGCCAGCAGGTCCGGACGGACGAGCTCCTACAATGAGCAGTTCTTC. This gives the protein CASRSGRTSSYNEQFF.

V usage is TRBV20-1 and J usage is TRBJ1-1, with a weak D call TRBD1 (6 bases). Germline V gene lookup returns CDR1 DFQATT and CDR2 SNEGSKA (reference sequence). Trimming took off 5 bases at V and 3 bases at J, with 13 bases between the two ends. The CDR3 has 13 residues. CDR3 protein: CSASHRVDTEAFF. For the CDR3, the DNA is TGCAGTGCTTCCCACAGGGTGGACACTGAAGCTTTCTTT.

CDR3 sequence (DNA): TGTGCCAGCAGCCGCAGGGGATCGGGGTACGAGCAGTACTTC. Translated, it gives CASSRRGSGYEQYF. This chain joins TRBV7-2 and TRBJ2-7; possible D gene TRBD1, 6 bases. Germline lookup yields CDR1 SGHTA and CDR2 FQGNSA. The CDR3 spans 14 residues. Trimming took off 5 bases at V and 4 bases at J, with 15 bases between the two ends.